These 9 T cell receptor beta chains were all obtained from the same sample, sequenced in a study of T cells in Graves' hyperthyroidism and ophthalmopathy. The source material, RNA transcripts, was used to amplify TCR beta CDR3 regions. The primer set for the first-round RT-PCR of the TCR CDR3 was HTBI. TCRdb called the multiplex PCR reads again in MiXCR, with one record for every CDR3 protein. Of hundreds of thousands of distinct CDR3 sequences in the sample, about 15% were seen once. Material: blood. Every receptor here comes from a man aged 18 to 35 with Graves' ophthalmopathy.

This clonotype has ten or more counts. The chain couples TRBV7-9 to TRBJ2-1; a possible D gene is TRBD2 (6 bases). Germline V gene data show CDR1 as SEHNR and CDR2 as FQNEAQ (reference sequence). The length of the CDR3 is 12 residues. V was shortened by 4 bases and J by 12 bases, with 13 bases between the two germline ends. The CDR3 region has the DNA TGTGCCAGCAGCTCCCTAGCGACGAGGCAGTTCTTC. The encoded protein is CASSSLATRQFF.

In this sample, this clonotype turned up many times. The V and J genes are TRBV30 and TRBJ1-1; the D gene is possibly TRBD1 (5 bases). Per germline, CDR1 GTSNPN and CDR2 SVGIG (reference sequence). This CDR3 has 12 amino acids. V was clipped by 8 bases and J by 3 bases, with 13 bases between them. CDR3 bases: TGTGCCAGTCACGCAGGGTACACTGAAGCTTTCTTT. This translates into CASHAGYTEAFF.

This clonotype turned up a few times. This chain connects TRBV19 to TRBJ2-3, with a possible D match to TRBD2 (6 bases). The CDR3 length is 17 residues. Per the germline V gene, CDR1 is LNHDA and CDR2 is SQIVND (reference sequence). V was shortened by 6 bases and J by 2 bases, with 21 bases between the two germline ends. The CDR3 nucleotides read TGTGCCAGTAGAGGGATCGGGGGACGGTTGTACACAGATACGCAGTATTTT. Protein product: CASRGIGGRLYTDTQYF.

V gene TRBV3-1 combines with J gene TRBJ1-4; D call uncertain. Trimming removed 1 base from V and 7 bases from J, with 10 bases in between. In germline, CDR1 is LGHDT, CDR2 YNNKEL (reference sequence). The CDR3 sequence is 14 residues long. CDR3 in DNA: TGTGCCAGCAGCCAAGGGTTCCAGCGTGAAAAACTGTTTTTT. Its translation: CASSQGFQREKLFF.

Worth noting for this clonotype: A single base separates this from a much larger clone, so it may be a read error. V and J are TRBV5-1 and TRBJ1-1; unclear D gene. Germline loops: CDR1 SGHRS, CDR2 YFSETQ. The CDR3 contains 14 residues. The CDR3 DNA follows: TGCGCCAGCAGCACACCTTTACCGAACACTAAAGCTTTCTTT. Translated: CASSTPLPNTKAFF.

The count of this clonotype is one. This chain connects TRBV4-1 to TRBJ2-7, with TRBD2 matching over 10 bases. The CDR3 is 16 residues long. Trimming cost V 0 bases and J 2 bases; bases outside gene matches: 4. The V gene's germline CDR1 is MGHRA and CDR2 YSYEKL. The CDR3 bases are TGCGCCAGCAGCCAAGAAACCCTAGCGGGAGCCTACGAGCAGTACTTC. Its translation is CASSQETLAGAYEQYF.

This clonotype was seen repeatedly, ten times or more. A read error may account for a junction end that differs from germline. The V and J genes are TRBV12-3 or TRBV12-4 and TRBJ2-7; D is perhaps TRBD2 (5 bases). CDR3 size: 13 residues. The CDR3 DNA reads TGTGCCAGCAGTTTAGCGGGAATCAGAGGGTCCCACTTC. It specifies CASSLAGIRGSHF.

The CDR3 coding sequence is TGTGCCAGCAGCTCCCGGTGGACTAGCGGCCCGAGCCCCTACAATGAGCAGTTCTTC. Translating gives CASSSRWTSGPSPYNEQFF. The chain is built from TRBV11-2 and TRBJ2-1; TRBD2 matches at 10 bases. J was trimmed by 2 bases and V by 4 bases; bases with no gene match: 14. CDR1 and CDR2 from the germline V gene are SGHAT and FQNNGV. The CDR3 is made up of 19 amino acids.

This rearrangement joins TRBV24-1 to TRBJ2-4, with D possibly matching TRBD1 (7 bases). This CDR3 has 19 residues. V shed 2 bases and J shed 2 bases, with 21 bases lying between them. CDR1 and CDR2 (germline): KGHDR, SFDVKD. The CDR3 here is CATSDWTGGGVRTKNIQYF. The CDR3, as DNA: TGTGCCACCAGTGATTGGACAGGTGGAGGGGTAAGAACCAAAAACATTCAGTACTTC.